The 10 T cell receptor beta chains given below trace back to one sample, sequenced in a study of beta chain features in type 1 diabetes. The authors reverse transcribed all of the isolated RNA, so sequencing captured expressed TCRB transcripts. TCRdb's copy holds only in-frame clones and misses some; the assay was immunoSEQ multiplex PCR. The sample records under 900,000 clones, 15% to 20% being singletons. The material sequenced was naive CD4+ T cells from blood. These receptors came from a woman aged 18-29 years in good health.

The chain recombines TRBV19 with TRBJ1-2; a weak D match, TRBD1 (5 bases). V was trimmed by 6 bases and J by 2 bases, leaving 16 bases between them. CDR1 and CDR2 (germline): LNHDA, SQIVND (reference sequence). The CDR3 is 15 residues long. In DNA form, the CDR3 reads TGTGCCAGTAGGACCGCAGGGTATCCAAACTATGGCTACACCTTC. Protein product: CASRTAGYPNYGYTF.

This clone has only a few counts. The chain employs TRBV5-4 and TRBJ2-1, with TRBD1 matching 7 bases. Looked up from germline, CDR1 is SGHNT and CDR2 is YYREEE (reference sequence). The CDR3 runs to 16 residues. J lost 8 bases, V lost 2 bases, and 13 bases had no gene match. CDR3 amino acids: CASSFKMTGKADEQFF. The DNA of the CDR3 is TGTGCCAGCAGCTTTAAGATGACAGGGAAAGCGGATGAGCAGTTCTTC.

CDR3 amino acids: CASSELAGATYEQYF. The CDR3 nucleotides are TGTGCCAGCAGTGAGTTAGCGGGCGCGACCTACGAGCAGTACTTC. V usage is TRBV6-1 and J usage is TRBJ2-7; TRBD2 matches 7 bases. V dropped 3 bases and J dropped 2; count of bases not matched to a gene: 7. Germline CDR1 MNHNS, CDR2 SASEGT. The CDR3 has 15 amino acids.

The chain links TRBV28 to TRBJ2-1; 10 positions match TRBD2. J lost 10 bases, V lost 9 bases, and 12 bases had no gene match. Germline V CDR1 and CDR2: MDHEN, SYDVKM. The CDR3 spans 14 residues. CDR3 sequence: CASRAGGPRGEQFF. CDR3 DNA sequence: TGTGCCAGTCGAGCGGGAGGGCCGAGGGGGGAGCAGTTCTTC.

The V and J genes are TRBV7-2 and TRBJ2-2; D remains unclear. Trimming left V 5 bases short and J 1 base short, with 8 bases between. Germline V lookup: CDR1 SGHTA, CDR2 FQGNSA. This CDR3 has 14 residues. The CDR3 loop reads CASSSPVNTGELFF. DNA of the CDR3: TGTGCCAGCAGCAGCCCAGTGAACACCGGGGAGCTGTTTTTT.

The genes are TRBV21-1 and TRBJ2-5; the table's D call, TRBD1, has no DNA check behind it. The DNA end is more similar to TRBJ2-7, so the J call may be wrong. TRBV21-1 is an annotated pseudogene. There are 17 residues in the CDR3. The CDR3 spells CASSKEVSGQGSYEQYF. CDR3 nucleotides: TGTGCCAGCAGCAAAGAGGTATCGGGACAGGGGAGTTACGAGCAGTACTTC.

This clone has more than one count but fewer than ten. This chain links TRBV19 with TRBJ1-1; 8 bases fit TRBD1. V dropped 5 bases and J dropped 3; count of bases not matched to a gene: 2. Germline CDR1 and CDR2: LNHDA and SQIVND (reference sequence). CDR3 length: 13 residues. CDR3: CASSDRGHTEAFF. The CDR3, as DNA: TGTGCCAGTAGTGACAGGGGACACACTGAAGCTTTCTTT.

This clone was counted a few times. CDR3 nucleotide sequence: TGTGCCAGCTCACCACGAGGTCATACGCCGACTGGAAACACCATATATTTT. It translates to CASSPRGHTPTGNTIYF. This chain connects TRBV18 to TRBJ1-3; D gene unclear. Germline CDR1 and CDR2: KGHSH and LQKENI. V was clipped by 1 base and J by 2 bases, with 15 bases between them. This CDR3 is built from 17 residues.

This clone has more than one count but fewer than ten. V is TRBV28 and J is TRBJ1-1; 7 nucleotides agree with TRBD1. V trimming: 6 bases; J trimming: 8 bases; junction bases outside the gene matches: 6. The CDR3 contains 12 residues. Germline values: CDR1 MDHEN, CDR2 SYDVKM. CDR3 coding DNA: TGTGCCAGCAGGCCGACAGGGAACGAAGCTTTCTTT. It codes for CASRPTGNEAFF.

This chain links TRBV11-2 with TRBJ2-3; D remains ambiguous. CDR1 is SGHAT and CDR2 is FQNNGV in the germline V gene. The CDR3 runs 13 residues. Trimming stripped 5 bases from V and 4 bases from J, with 10 bases between. This chain's CDR3 is CASSPHLSDTQYF. DNA for the CDR3: TGTGCCAGCAGCCCGCATCTCTCAGATACGCAGTATTTT.